The T cell receptor beta chain described here comes from a study of regulatory T cells in long-lasting Graves disease (dated by TCRdb to the early 2020s). Some background on the complete study: Persistent Graves' disease was defined as antithyroid drug treatment for over 5 years with persistently positive TSH receptor autoantibodies. Persistent Graves' disease patients were compared with newly diagnosed Graves' disease patients by peripheral blood TCR sequencing and RNA sequencing. The study was registered as a clinical trial and conducted in China. A total of 33 samples were covered by TCR sequencing, comprising some 13 persistent and 20 or so newly diagnosed Graves' disease patients. In the clinical cohort, patients with persistent Graves' disease had used antithyroid drugs for an average of around 9.9 years. Findings and caveats that apply to the study as a whole: As a limitation, the authors acknowledged that the small sample size may reduce accuracy. Persistent Graves' disease patients showed lower TCR Shannon entropy and fewer highly expanded clones than newly diagnosed patients, suggesting clonal expansion. Because the primary lesion, thyroid tissue, could not be accessed, the study looked at peripheral blood alone. Persistent disease showed preferential use of TRBV28, TRBJ1-2 and TRBJ2-5, whereas newly diagnosed disease favored TRBV20-1 and TRBJ2-1. Sequencing and analysis were restricted to the TCR beta chain. More public clonotypes were shared among persistent patients (more than 2,500) than among newly diagnosed patients (roughly 1,000).

This clonotype has at least ten counts. What antigen it recognizes has not been identified. Base qualities are not recorded, but no much larger clone differs from it by a single base. The germline V gene encodes CDR1 SGHTA and CDR2 FQGNSA. The CDR3, cysteine through phenylalanine, is 17 amino acids long. CDR3 DNA only is kept here, 51 bases in frame from base 1. V is cut by 2 bases and J by 4 bases, and the space between the germline ends is 20 bases. The library was produced with multiplex PCR. Sequenced on an Illumina HiSeq 4000. CDR3 regions were amplified by Arm-PCR with iRepertoire HTBI primers to construct TCR beta libraries. Gel purification was performed on PCR products prior to sequencing. The study's processing was this. Gene usage analysis of CDR3 amino acid clonotypes used the roughly 60 TRBV and 14 to 15 TRBJ segments found across samples. COPE and FqMerger were used to merge the filtered high-quality paired reads into contigs. Contigs were aligned with BLAST to IMGT TRBV, TRBD and TRBJ reference genes, and CDR3 was defined per IMGT. Any clonotype with a frequency above 0.1% was classified as a highly expanded clone. Repertoire diversity was measured by Shannon entropy, and V-J evenness by the Gini coefficient. Clonotypes shared by more than one individual were considered public. The raw public reads went through TCRdb reprocessing: fastp at Q25, MiXCR clone calling, in-frame beta chains kept. Each CDR3 protein gets just one entry, which takes the most common genes and DNA from the rows behind it. The V and J calls were not made by the authors but by TCRdb's processing. This sample holds nearly 350,000 distinct CDR3 sequences; about 20% were observed only once. The top ten constitute 25% to 30% of the sample.

What the time point label conveys for this sample: persistent/refractory GD, antithyroid drugs over 5 years with positive TRAb. RNA was extracted from PBMCs in TRIzol for both TCR sequencing and RNA sequencing. The diagnosis of Graves' disease followed American Thyroid Association guidelines. Patients were recruited from an endocrinology department in Xi'an, China. Each patient gave about 9.1 milliliters of peripheral blood, collected in an EDTA anticoagulant tube. Ficoll Paque Plus density gradient separation was used to isolate PBMCs, and no additional T cell sorting was done. An Agilent 2100 Bioanalyzer and agarose gel were used to check RNA quality, and a NanoDrop 2000 was used to measure RNA concentration.

Sequenced here: peripheral blood mononuclear cells (PBMCs), sampled when the disease was refractory, from a patient treated with antithyroid drugs. Recombination connected TRBV7-2 to TRBJ2-5, with the D assignment possibly TRBD1 or TRBD2, given 6 matching bases for each. The clonotype originates from a female donor with Graves disease. The CDR3 corresponds to CASSLRWFMGGGETQYF. The sequenced DNA is TGTGCCAGCAGCTTACGTTGGTTTATGGGGGGCGGAGAGACCCAGTACTTC.